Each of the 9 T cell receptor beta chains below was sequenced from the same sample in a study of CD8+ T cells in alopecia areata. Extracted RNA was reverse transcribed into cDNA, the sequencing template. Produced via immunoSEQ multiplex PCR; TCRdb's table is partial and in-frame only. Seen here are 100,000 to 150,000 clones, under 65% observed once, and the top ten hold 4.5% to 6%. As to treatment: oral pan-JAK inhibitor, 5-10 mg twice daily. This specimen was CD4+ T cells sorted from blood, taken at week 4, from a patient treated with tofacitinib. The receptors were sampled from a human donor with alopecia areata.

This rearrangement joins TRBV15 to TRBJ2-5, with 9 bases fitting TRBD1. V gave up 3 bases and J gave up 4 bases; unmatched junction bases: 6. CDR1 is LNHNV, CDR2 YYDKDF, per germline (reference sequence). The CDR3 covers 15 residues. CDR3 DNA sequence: TGTGCCACCAGCAGGGAACCGGGACAGGGAGAGACCCAGTACTTC. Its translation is CATSREPGQGETQYF. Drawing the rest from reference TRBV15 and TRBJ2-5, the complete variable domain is DAMVIQNPRYQVTQFGKPVTLSCSQTLNHNVMYWYQQKSSQAPKLLFHYYDKDFNNEADTPDNFQSRRPNTSFCFLDIRSPGLGDTAMYLCATSREPGQGETQYFGPGTRLLVL.

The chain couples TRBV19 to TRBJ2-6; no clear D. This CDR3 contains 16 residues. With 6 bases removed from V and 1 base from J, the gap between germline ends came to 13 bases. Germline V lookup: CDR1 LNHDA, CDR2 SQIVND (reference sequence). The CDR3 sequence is CASRRRVRSGANVLTF. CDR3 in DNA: TGTGCCAGTAGGCGTAGGGTTCGGTCTGGGGCCAACGTCCTGACTTTC.

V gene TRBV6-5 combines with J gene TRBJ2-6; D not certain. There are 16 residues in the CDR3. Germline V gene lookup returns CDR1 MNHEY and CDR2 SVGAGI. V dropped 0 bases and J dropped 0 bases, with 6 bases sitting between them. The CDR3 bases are TGTGCCAGCAGTTACTCGACCTACTCTGGGGCCAACGTCCTGACTTTC. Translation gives CASSYSTYSGANVLTF.

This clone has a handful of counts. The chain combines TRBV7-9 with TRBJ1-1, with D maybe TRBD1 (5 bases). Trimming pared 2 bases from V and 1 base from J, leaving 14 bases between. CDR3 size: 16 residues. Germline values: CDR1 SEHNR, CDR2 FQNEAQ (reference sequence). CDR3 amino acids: CASSLSGPGRNTEAFF. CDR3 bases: TGTGCCAGCAGCTTATCCGGGCCAGGGCGGAACACTGAAGCTTTCTTT.

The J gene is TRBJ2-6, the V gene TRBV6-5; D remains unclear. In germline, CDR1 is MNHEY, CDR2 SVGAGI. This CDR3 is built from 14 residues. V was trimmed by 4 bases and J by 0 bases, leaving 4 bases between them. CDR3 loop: CASSLSSGANVLTF. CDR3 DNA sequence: TGTGCCAGCAGTTTGAGCTCTGGGGCCAACGTCCTGACTTTC.

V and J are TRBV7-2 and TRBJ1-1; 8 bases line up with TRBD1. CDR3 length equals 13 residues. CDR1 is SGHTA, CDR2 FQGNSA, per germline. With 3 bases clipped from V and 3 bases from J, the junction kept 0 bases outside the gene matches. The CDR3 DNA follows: TGTGCCAGCAGCTTGGACAGGGACACTGAAGCTTTCTTT. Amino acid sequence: CASSLDRDTEAFF.

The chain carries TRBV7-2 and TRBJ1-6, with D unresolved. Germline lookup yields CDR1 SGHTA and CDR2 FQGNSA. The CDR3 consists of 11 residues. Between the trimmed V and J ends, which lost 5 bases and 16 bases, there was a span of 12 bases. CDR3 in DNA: TGTGCCAGCAGCGGCGACGTCGAGCTCCACTTT. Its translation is CASSGDVELHF.

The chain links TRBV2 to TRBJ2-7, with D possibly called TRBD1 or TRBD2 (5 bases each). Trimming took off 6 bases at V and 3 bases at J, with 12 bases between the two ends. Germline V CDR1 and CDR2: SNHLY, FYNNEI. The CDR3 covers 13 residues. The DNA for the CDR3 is TGTGCCAGCAGGGGGGTATTTAACTACGAGCAGTACTTC. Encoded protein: CASRGVFNYEQYF.

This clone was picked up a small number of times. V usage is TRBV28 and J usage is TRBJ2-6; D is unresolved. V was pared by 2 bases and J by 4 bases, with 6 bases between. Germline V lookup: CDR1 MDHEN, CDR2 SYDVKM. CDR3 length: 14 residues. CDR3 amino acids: CASSLREGANVLTF. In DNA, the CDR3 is TGTGCCAGCAGTTTAAGGGAAGGGGCCAACGTCCTGACTTTC.